What follows describes a single T cell receptor (beta chain). Its antigen is unidentified. This sample is drawn from a study of T cell clonotyping in hematopoietic cell transplantation. V was trimmed by 1 base and J by 1 base, leaving 6 bases between them. CDR3 length: 13 residues. Germline values: CDR1 SGHTS, CDR2 YDEGEE. Sequenced by immunoSEQ multiplex PCR; TCRdb stores in-frame clones only, minus some. The table records about 41,000 clones, roughly 80% of them present only once. Time point meaning: recipient sample about 28 days before transplant, after cytoreduction. Broader study findings: At the given depth, recipient repertoires were over 95% de novo clonotypes.

The sample consisted of peripheral blood mononuclear cells, taken before stem cell transplant. The sequence came from a man aged 55 to 69 with myelodysplastic syndrome. Some clones in this sample may be carry-over from other donors' samples. The genes are TRBV5-8 and TRBJ2-7; D unclear. The CDR3 is CASSLSVSYEQYF. The CDR3 DNA follows: TGTGCCAGCAGCTTGTCGGTTTCCTACGAGCAGTACTTC.